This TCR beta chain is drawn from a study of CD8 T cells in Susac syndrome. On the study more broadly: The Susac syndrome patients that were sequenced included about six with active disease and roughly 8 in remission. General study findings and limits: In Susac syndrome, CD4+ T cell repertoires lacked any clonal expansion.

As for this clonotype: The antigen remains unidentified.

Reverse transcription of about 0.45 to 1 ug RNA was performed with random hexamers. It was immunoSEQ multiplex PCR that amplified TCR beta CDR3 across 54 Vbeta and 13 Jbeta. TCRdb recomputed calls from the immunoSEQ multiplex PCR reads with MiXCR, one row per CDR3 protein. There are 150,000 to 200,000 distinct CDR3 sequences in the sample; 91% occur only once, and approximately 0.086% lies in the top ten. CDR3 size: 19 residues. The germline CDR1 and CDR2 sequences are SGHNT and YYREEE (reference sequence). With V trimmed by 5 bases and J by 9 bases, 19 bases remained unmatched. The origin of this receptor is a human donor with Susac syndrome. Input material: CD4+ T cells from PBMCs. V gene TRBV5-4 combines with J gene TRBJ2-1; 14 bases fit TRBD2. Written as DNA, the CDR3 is TGTGCCAGCAGTCCGTCGACTAGCGGGGGGGCGTTGGCCTGGGTTGAGCAGTTCTTC. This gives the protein CASSPSTSGGALAWVEQFF.